The 31 T cell receptor beta chains listed next were all sequenced from one sample in a study of blood T cell repertoires in COVID-19. Assay: immunoSEQ multiplex PCR; the TCRdb copy retains only in-frame clones and omits some. This table holds around 100,000 clones, around 90% found once. Material for sequencing was peripheral blood. The receptors stem from a human donor in a cohort sampled during active COVID-19.

The chain has TRBV5-1 and TRBJ2-6; 8 bases align to TRBD1. This CDR3 region has 19 residues. J gave up 0 bases and V 4 bases, and 12 bases lay outside the gene matches. Per germline, CDR1 SGHRS and CDR2 YFSETQ. The CDR3 loop reads CASSPGRDRRDSGANVLTF. CDR3 bases: TGCGCCAGCAGCCCCGGGCGGGACAGGAGAGACTCTGGGGCCAACGTCCTGACTTTC.

V gene TRBV5-4 combines with J gene TRBJ1-3, with TRBD1 identical over 7 bases. The germline CDR1 and CDR2 sequences are SGHNT and YYREEE (reference sequence). V lost 0 bases, J lost 0 bases, and 3 bases stayed unmatched. The CDR3 loop spans 16 amino acids. In DNA, the CDR3 is TGTGCCAGCAGCTTGGCAGGGGGGATCTCTGGAAACACCATATATTTT. Residues: CASSLAGGISGNTIYF. The full variable domain, with the rest looked up from reference TRBV5-4 and TRBJ1-3, is ETGVTQSPTHLIKTRGQQVTLRCSSQSGHNTVSWYQQALGQGPQFIFQYYREEENGRGNFPPRFSGLQFPNYSSELNVNALELDDSALYLCASSLAGGISGNTIYFGEGSWLTVV.

This clone was picked up a small number of times. The V and J genes are TRBV18 and TRBJ2-4, with TRBD1 as a possible D gene (6 bases). From germline, CDR1 is KGHSH and CDR2 LQKENI. Trimming took off 2 bases at V and 2 bases at J, with 7 bases between the two ends. The CDR3 has 14 amino acids. The CDR3 coding sequence is TGTGCCAGCTCACCAACAGGGACCAAAAACATTCAGTACTTC. Translation: CASSPTGTKNIQYF.

The chain links TRBV30 to TRBJ2-7; D gene ambiguous. V was pared by 6 bases and J by 0 bases, with 6 bases between. The CDR3 extends over 11 amino acids. CDR1 GTSNPN and CDR2 SVGIG come from the germline V gene (reference sequence). The CDR3 DNA reads as TGTGCCTGCAGCGTCTCCTACGAGCAGTACTTC. Translated, it gives CACSVSYEQYF.

This chain connects TRBV7-9 to TRBJ2-7; 7 bases match TRBD1. The V segment lost 5 bases and the J segment 7 bases; nucleotides outside the gene matches: 2. The CDR3 consists of 11 residues. Germline V lookup: CDR1 SEHNR, CDR2 FQNEAQ (reference sequence). The chain's CDR3 is CASSEQGEQYF. The CDR3 DNA reads TGTGCCAGCAGCGAACAGGGGGAGCAGTACTTC.

The chain has TRBV29-1 and TRBJ2-6, with 10 bases identical to TRBD1. The germline V gene encodes CDR1 SQVTM and CDR2 ANQGSEA. This CDR3 is built from 16 residues. V shed 7 bases, J shed 2 bases, and the junction held 8 bases outside the gene matches. The CDR3 DNA sequence: TGCAGCGCTACACGACAGGGGGCAACTGGGGCCAACGTCCTGACTTTC. Protein product: CSATRQGATGANVLTF.

The chain recombines TRBV9 with TRBJ2-5; a weak D match, TRBD2 (6 bases). This CDR3 region has 11 residues. Germline V gene lookup returns CDR1 SGDLS and CDR2 YYNGEE. V lost 2 bases and J lost 7, with 6 bases in between. Written as DNA, the CDR3 is TGTGCCAGCAGCGTGGGGGGGACCCAGTACTTC. Residues: CASSVGGTQYF.

The gene calls are TRBV6-6 and TRBJ2-7, with 9 bases fitting TRBD2. The CDR3 loop spans 14 amino acids. V lost 5 bases to trimming and J lost 0 bases; unmatched junction nucleotides: 2. Germline V gene sequence: CDR1 MNHNY, CDR2 SVGAGI (reference sequence). CDR3 nucleotide sequence: TGTGCCAGCAGTAGCGGGGGGAGCTCCTACGAGCAGTACTTC. It codes for CASSSGGSSYEQYF.

The chain employs TRBV7-2 and TRBJ2-5, with D maybe TRBD2 (6 bases). The CDR3 is made up of 16 amino acids. Looked up from germline, CDR1 is SGHTA and CDR2 is FQGNSA. Trimming removed 2 bases at V and 5 bases at J, with 18 bases between. CDR3 loop: CASSLLNLPRGETQYF. The CDR3 DNA reads as TGTGCCAGCAGCTTACTGAACCTTCCCCGGGGGGAGACCCAGTACTTC.

This clone occurred a few times. The rearrangement joins TRBV4-1 to TRBJ2-7; possibly TRBD2 for D (6 bases). CDR3 length: 15 residues. CDR1 and CDR2 from the germline V gene are MGHRA and YSYEKL. V dropped 0 bases and J dropped 0 bases, with 9 bases sitting between them. The CDR3 here is CASSQDGGRSYEQYF. The CDR3 region has the DNA TGCGCCAGCAGCCAAGACGGAGGGCGCTCCTACGAGCAGTACTTC.

The table lists this clone with a few counts. The chain links TRBV6-1 to TRBJ2-7; D perhaps matches TRBD1 (6 bases). The CDR3 loop spans 17 amino acids. The germline V and J ends were trimmed by 2 bases and 2 bases, with 19 bases remaining between them. Germline CDR1 reads MNHNS; CDR2 reads SASEGT. Here the CDR3 DNA reads TGTGCCAGCAGTGAATTTGCTCCGGGACACCGAGCCTACGAGCAGTACTTC. Translating it yields CASSEFAPGHRAYEQYF.

The chain links TRBV14 to TRBJ1-2; TRBD1 matches 11 bases. The CDR3 is 14 amino acids. Per the germline V gene, CDR1 is SGHDN and CDR2 is FVKESK. With V trimmed by 2 bases and J by 7 bases, 3 bases remained unmatched. For the CDR3, the DNA is TGTGCCAGCAGCCAAAGGACAGGGGGCTTTGGCTACACCTTC. This sequence encodes CASSQRTGGFGYTF.

This chain joins TRBV14 and TRBJ2-7, with TRBD1 matching over 9 bases. This CDR3 has 16 amino acids. The trim removed 3 bases at V and 3 bases at J, leaving 9 bases unmatched. CDR1 is SGHDN, CDR2 FVKESK, per germline. The CDR3: CASSHPGGQGNYEQYF. CDR3 sequence (DNA): TGTGCCAGCAGCCACCCAGGGGGACAGGGCAACTACGAGCAGTACTTC.

The chain has TRBV5-1 and TRBJ2-6; 7 bases align to TRBD1. The CDR3 is 15 amino acids. V shed 4 bases, J shed 2 bases, and the junction held 3 bases outside the gene matches. Germline CDR1 reads SGHRS; CDR2 reads YFSETQ. The CDR3 protein is CASSLGTAGANVLTF. The CDR3 nucleotides are TGCGCCAGCAGCCTAGGGACAGCTGGGGCCAACGTCCTGACTTTC.

The rearrangement joins TRBV10-3 to TRBJ1-1; 10 bases fit TRBD1. Germline V gene data show CDR1 as ENHRY and CDR2 as SYGVKD. This CDR3 is built from 17 residues. The J segment lost 4 bases and the V segment lost 6 bases, leaving 14 bases of the junction unmatched. The CDR3 reads CAIRDRGKVADRTEAFF. DNA of the CDR3: TGTGCCATCAGGGACAGGGGGAAGGTTGCAGACCGCACTGAAGCTTTCTTT.

The CDR3 is CASSMSPPGRSSYNSPLHF. In DNA, the CDR3 is TGTGCCAGCAGCATGAGCCCTCCAGGTCGTAGCTCCTATAATTCACCCCTCCACTTT. The gene calls are TRBV5-6 and TRBJ1-6; no clear D. Trimming removed 4 bases at V and 0 bases at J, with 20 bases between. This CDR3 is built from 19 residues. CDR1 is SGHDT, CDR2 YYEEEE, per germline.

The rearrangement uses TRBV18 and TRBJ1-4; TRBD1 is a possible D gene (5 bases). Germline CDR1 KGHSH, CDR2 LQKENI. Trimming took off 0 bases at V and 8 bases at J, with 7 bases between the two ends. The CDR3 loop spans 13 amino acids. CDR3: CASSPPTGEKLFF. The CDR3 nucleotides read TGTGCCAGCTCACCACCTACAGGCGAAAAACTGTTTTTT.

This sequence joins TRBV14 and TRBJ2-7; D gene uncertain. Germline loops: CDR1 SGHDN, CDR2 FVKESK. This CDR3 spans 14 amino acids. Deletions cut 1 base from V and 7 bases from J, with 14 bases between. The CDR3 coding sequence is TGTGCCAGCAGCCAAGCAATCTTGATCGGGGAGCAGTACTTC. Translating gives CASSQAILIGEQYF.

CDR3 DNA sequence: TGTGCCAGTAGCTATGGAGGGGGCGGTGGCTACACCTTC. This translates into CASSYGGGGGYTF. This chain joins TRBV19 and TRBJ1-2, with 7 bases aligning to TRBD1. Germline CDR1 reads LNHDA; CDR2 reads SQIVND (reference sequence). The CDR3 contains 13 residues. With V trimmed by 6 bases and J by 7 bases, 8 bases remained unmatched.

The rearrangement uses TRBV7-8 and TRBJ1-6, with D possibly TRBD1 on 5 matching bases. Trimming shortened V by 5 bases and J by 9 bases, and 14 bases separated the two germline ends. The CDR3 sequence is 14 residues long. Germline loops: CDR1 SGHVS, CDR2 FQNEAQ. CDR3 region: CASSPRGFGSPLHF. For the CDR3, the DNA is TGTGCCAGCAGCCCTCGGGGGTTCGGTTCACCCCTCCACTTT.

The J gene is TRBJ1-2, the V gene TRBV11-1; D is ambiguous. The CDR3 is 13 residues long. V shed 8 bases and J shed 1 base, with 11 bases lying between them. Germline CDR1 reads SGHAT; CDR2 reads FQDESV (reference sequence). CDR3 in DNA: TGTGCCAGCGGGTCGCGCGGTAACTATGGCTACACCTTC. Translating gives CASGSRGNYGYTF.

The chain recombines TRBV14 with TRBJ1-1; a possible D gene is TRBD1 (6 bases). V gave up 1 base and J gave up 3 bases, with 18 bases separating them. Germline CDR1 reads SGHDN; CDR2 reads FVKESK. The CDR3 totals 17 residues. The CDR3 region has the DNA TGTGCCAGCAGCCAAGTTGTGGGGGCTAATTTTTACACTGAAGCTTTCTTT. Its translation: CASSQVVGANFYTEAFF. Supplemented by reference TRBV14 and TRBJ1-1, the full variable domain reads EAGVTQFPSHSVIEKGQTVTLRCDPISGHDNLYWYRRVMGKEIKFLLHFVKESKQDESGMPNNRFLAERTGGTYSTLKVQPAELEDSGVYFCASSQVVGANFYTEAFFGQGTRLTVV.

This clone was counted a few times. The genes are TRBV5-4 and TRBJ2-2, with D possibly being TRBD2 (5 bases). The CDR3 has 15 amino acids. Germline V lookup: CDR1 SGHNT, CDR2 YYREEE (reference sequence). Deletions cut 4 bases from V and 1 base from J, with 11 bases between. CDR3: CASSPRTQNTGELFF. In nucleotides, the CDR3 is TGTGCCAGCAGCCCACGGACTCAGAACACCGGGGAGCTGTTTTTT.

This chain uses TRBV6-5 with TRBJ2-7, with 12 bases identical to TRBD1. Germline CDR1 is MNHEY and CDR2 is SVGAGI. V gave up 6 bases and J gave up 9 bases; unmatched junction bases: 6. The CDR3 runs to 13 residues. CDR3 bases: TGTGCCAGCAGCTCCGGGACAGGGGGCGGGCAGTACTTC. It yields the protein CASSSGTGGGQYF.

The chain recombines TRBV4-1 with TRBJ2-5; weak D call: TRBD1 (5 bases). CDR1 MGHRA and CDR2 YSYEKL come from the germline V gene. Trimming took off 5 bases at V and 3 bases at J, with 13 bases between the two ends. The CDR3 extends over 14 amino acids. CDR3 sequence: CASSKIGQKETQYF. The CDR3, as DNA: TGCGCCAGCAGCAAGATAGGACAAAAAGAGACCCAGTACTTC.

For the CDR3, the DNA is TGTGCCAGCAGCTTACCGGGACACCAAAGCTCTGGGGCCAACGTCCTGACTTTC. As protein: CASSLPGHQSSGANVLTF. The V and J genes are TRBV9 and TRBJ2-6; perhaps TRBD1 as D (6 bases). The CDR3 consists of 18 residues. Between the trimmed V and J ends, which lost 4 bases and 0 bases, there was a span of 17 bases. Germline-derived CDR1 and CDR2 are SGDLS and YYNGEE.

This chain joins TRBV6-5 and TRBJ2-5, with 8 bases identical to TRBD1. Losses at the gene ends were 5 bases for V and 5 bases for J; bases not matched to a gene: 7. CDR3 length: 14 residues. The germline V gene encodes CDR1 MNHEY and CDR2 SVGAGI. Here the CDR3 DNA reads TGTGCCAGCAGTCCCCCAGGGGGCAGGGAGACCCAGTACTTC. Protein sequence: CASSPPGGRETQYF.

Here the CDR3 reads CASAGQGTDTNYGYTF. CDR3 nucleotides: TGTGCCAGCGCCGGACAGGGGACGGATACTAACTATGGCTACACCTTC. This sequence joins TRBV2 and TRBJ1-2, with TRBD1 matching over 9 bases. The J segment lost 0 bases and the V segment lost 8 bases, leaving 10 bases of the junction unmatched. The CDR3 totals 16 residues. Germline V gene data show CDR1 as SNHLY and CDR2 as FYNNEI. Looking up the rest from reference TRBV2 and TRBJ1-2 gives the full variable domain: EPEVTQTPSHQVTQMGQEVILRCVPISNHLYFYWYRQILGQKVEFLVSFYNNEISEKSEIFDDQFSVERPDGSNFTLKIRSTKLEDSAMYFCASAGQGTDTNYGYTFGSGTRLTVV.

V and J are TRBV28 and TRBJ2-5; D perhaps matches TRBD1 (5 bases). Deletions cut 6 bases from V and 4 bases from J, with 15 bases between. This CDR3 region has 14 residues. The germline CDR1 and CDR2 sequences are MDHEN and SYDVKM. CDR3 in amino acids: CASSPARGGETQYF. Here the CDR3 DNA reads TGTGCCAGCAGCCCGGCAAGGGGTGGAGAGACCCAGTACTTC.

The J gene is TRBJ2-1, the V gene TRBV4-3, with 9 bases aligning to TRBD2. The length of the CDR3 is 15 residues. Germline V gene data show CDR1 as LGHNA and CDR2 as YSLEER. J lost 8 bases, V lost 1 base, and 6 bases had no gene match. For the CDR3, the DNA is TGCGCCAGCAGCCAAGGCTCTAGCGGGAAGGATGAGCAGTTCTTC. Its protein product is CASSQGSSGKDEQFF.

This sequence joins TRBV6-6 and TRBJ2-5; the D is unclear. The V and J ends lost 5 bases and 5 bases respectively, with 6 bases between them. This CDR3 comprises 11 residues. The germline gives CDR1 MNHNY, CDR2 SVGAGI (reference sequence). CDR3 bases: TGTGCCAGCAGTGAGTCTGAGACCCAGTACTTC. Translated, it gives CASSESETQYF.